This T cell receptor (beta chain) was recovered during a study of T cell changes during pregnancy in multiple sclerosis. The V and J ends lost 5 bases and 6 bases, in that order; junction bases with no gene match: 7. CDR3 length equals 14 residues. Germline loops: CDR1 SQVTM, CDR2 ANQGSEA. Method: immunoSEQ multiplex PCR; TCRdb's copy keeps in-frame clones and lacks some. Of tens of thousands of clones in the sample, just under 95% were seen once. The rearrangement uses TRBV29-1 and TRBJ2-1, with 10 bases identical to TRBD1. This sequence originates from a female donor with multiple sclerosis, enrolled in a pregnancy study. This sample comprised CD8+ T cells from peripheral blood mononuclear cells, obtained in the third trimester of pregnancy. This chain's CDR3 is CSVRGTGALNEQFF. The DNA for the CDR3 is TGCAGCGTTAGGGGGACAGGGGCTCTCAATGAGCAGTTCTTC.